Each of the 21 T cell receptor beta chains below was sequenced from the same sample in a study of HIV-infected children after antiretroviral therapy interruption. Stated treatment: PENTA 11 planned treatment interruption arm or continuous ART arm. RNA-based 3' RACE libraries used unique molecular identifiers. MiXCR, run by TCRdb on the 3' RACE reads, gives a single entry per CDR3 protein. The sample lists 40,000 or so distinct CDR3 sequences; approximately 7% were seen once. Sequenced material: CD45RA+ CD4+ T cells from PBMCs, pooled from several time points, taken from a donor given antiretroviral therapy, either interrupted or continuous. Noted subset: naive CD4+ CD45RA+ CD45RO- T cells. These TCRs come from a pool of human donors with HIV.

This clonotype was recorded at least ten times. The chain links TRBV28 to TRBJ2-7, with 15 bases aligning to TRBD2. V shed 5 bases, J shed 3 bases, and the junction held 17 bases outside the gene matches. Germline lookup yields CDR1 MDHEN and CDR2 SYDVKM. This CDR3 is built from 20 residues. The CDR3 nucleotides are TGTGCCAGCAGTACAACCGCCGGGACTAGCGGGAGGAGTAGTTTCTACGAGCAGTACTTC. This codes for CASSTTAGTSGRSSFYEQYF.

There are a few counts of this clonotype. The DNA of the CDR3 is TGTGCCAGCAGTCTGGGACAGGGCCGTGGCACTGAAGCTTTCTTT. The encoded protein is CASSLGQGRGTEAFF. This chain uses TRBV12-3 or TRBV12-4 with TRBJ1-1; the match to TRBD1 covers 9 bases. The ends lost 5 bases at V and 4 bases at J; junction bases unmatched: 8. The CDR3 runs 15 residues.

This clonotype was recorded many times. The chain is built from TRBV20-1 and TRBJ2-1; maybe TRBD2 (5 bases). CDR1 is DFQATT, CDR2 SNEGSKA, per germline (reference sequence). The CDR3 runs 10 residues. The CDR3 region is CTSVGDEQFF. For the CDR3, the DNA is TGCACCTCAGTCGGGGATGAGCAGTTCTTC.

This clonotype showed up many times. V usage is TRBV14 and J usage is TRBJ2-5; perhaps TRBD2 as D (5 bases). Germline V CDR1 and CDR2: SGHDN, FVKESK. V was shortened by 4 bases and J by 5 bases, with 17 bases between the two germline ends. The CDR3 is 15 residues long. CDR3 amino acids: CASSPEIRGFETQYF. DNA of the CDR3: TGTGCCAGCAGCCCAGAAATAAGAGGGTTCGAGACCCAGTACTTC. Full variable domain (missing parts from reference TRBV14 and TRBJ2-5): EAGVTQFPSHSVIEKGQTVTLRCDPISGHDNLYWYRRVMGKEIKFLLHFVKESKQDESGMPNNRFLAERTGGTYSTLKVQPAELEDSGVYFCASSPEIRGFETQYFGPGTRLLVL.

This clonotype was detected only a few times. CDR3 nucleotide sequence: TGCAGTGGAGGGCTAGCGGGTATTTCAGATACGCAGTATTTT. It translates to CSGGLAGISDTQYF. This chain uses TRBV20-1 with TRBJ2-3, with TRBD2 matching 8 bases. The CDR3 runs 14 residues. Trimming cost V 7 bases and J 4 bases; bases outside gene matches: 10. The germline gives CDR1 DFQATT, CDR2 SNEGSKA (reference sequence).

The rearrangement joins TRBV29-1 to TRBJ2-7; 9 bases match TRBD1. The junction had 6 bases not matched to a gene; V was cut back by 4 bases and J by 5 bases. Per the germline V gene, CDR1 is SQVTM and CDR2 is ANQGSEA. This CDR3 has 13 residues. CDR3 protein: CSVGDRVLDEQYF. The DNA for the CDR3 is TGCAGCGTTGGGGACAGGGTTCTTGACGAGCAGTACTTC.

The J gene is TRBJ2-1, the V gene TRBV28; perhaps TRBD1 as D (6 bases). Germline assignment: CDR1 MDHEN and CDR2 SYDVKM. V gave up 6 bases and J gave up 9 bases, with 21 bases separating them. This CDR3 has 15 amino acids. The DNA of the CDR3 is TGTGCCAGCAGGGGGGCTACGGGGCCTTTCGGTGAGCAGTTCTTC. The encoded protein is CASRGATGPFGEQFF.

This clonotype was seen at least ten times. This chain uses TRBV3-1 with TRBJ2-3, with TRBD1 matching 10 bases. Germline assignment: CDR1 LGHDT and CDR2 YNNKEL (reference sequence). The CDR3 spans 16 residues. Trimming removed 4 bases from V and 2 bases from J; junction bases left unmatched: 6. The DNA for the CDR3 is TGTGCCAGCAGCCGAGGGACAGGGGCACCCACAGATACGCAGTATTTT. This encodes CASSRGTGAPTDTQYF.

The CDR3 here is CAITATGRSGELFF. The CDR3 DNA reads as TGTGCCATCACCGCGACAGGGAGGTCCGGGGAGCTGTTTTTT. The V and J genes are TRBV10-3 and TRBJ2-2; a weak D match, TRBD1 (7 bases). Germline lookup yields CDR1 ENHRY and CDR2 SYGVKD. This CDR3 region has 14 residues. V lost 7 bases and J lost 6, with 15 bases in between.

The chain combines TRBV27 with TRBJ2-1, with D unresolved. The V and J ends lost 3 bases and 2 bases respectively, with 14 bases between them. Per the germline V gene, CDR1 is MNHEY and CDR2 is SMNVEV (reference sequence). The CDR3 is 16 residues long. CDR3 loop: CASSLIRVRAYNEQFF. Here the CDR3 DNA reads TGTGCCAGCAGTTTGATTCGGGTTCGAGCCTACAATGAGCAGTTCTTC.

This clonotype was seen ten or more times. The chain carries TRBV7-6 and TRBJ2-5; 13 bases are shared with TRBD2. The trim removed 1 base at V and 4 bases at J, leaving 6 bases unmatched. Germline-derived CDR1 and CDR2 are SGHVS and FNYEAQ. The CDR3 consists of 17 residues. This CDR3 reads CASSLGLAGGGSETQYF. CDR3 DNA sequence: TGTGCCAGCAGCTTAGGACTAGCGGGAGGAGGGTCAGAGACCCAGTACTTC.

Ten or more counts support this clonotype. The chain uses TRBV12-3 or TRBV12-4 and TRBJ1-5, with a possible D match to TRBD1 (6 bases). The V end was cut by 6 bases, the J end by 5 bases, with 11 bases between. This CDR3 contains 13 residues. The CDR3 DNA sequence: TGTGCCAGCAGACTACAGGGAGATCAGCCCCAGCATTTT. It codes for CASRLQGDQPQHF.

The chain is built from TRBV19 and TRBJ2-1; the D is unclear. V was shortened by 9 bases and J by 9 bases, with 18 bases between the two germline ends. Per the germline V gene, CDR1 is LNHDA and CDR2 is SQIVND (reference sequence). This CDR3 has 13 residues. The CDR3 loop reads CASTRNSYAEQFF. The CDR3 DNA reads TGTGCCAGCACCAGGAACAGCTATGCTGAGCAGTTCTTC.

Many counts were recorded for this clonotype. The V and J genes are TRBV15 and TRBJ2-3; D not certain. V gave up 0 bases and J gave up 4 bases, with 5 bases separating them. The CDR3 is 13 amino acids. In germline, CDR1 is LNHNV, CDR2 YYDKDF (reference sequence). The CDR3 here is CATSRDLPDTQYF. In DNA form, the CDR3 reads TGTGCCACCAGCAGAGATCTGCCAGATACGCAGTATTTT.

This clonotype appeared many times. The chain employs TRBV28 and TRBJ2-1; D remains ambiguous. V gave up 6 bases and J gave up 8 bases, with 8 bases separating them. There are 11 residues in the CDR3. CDR1 is MDHEN and CDR2 is SYDVKM in the germline V gene. The DNA of the CDR3 is TGTGCCAGCAGCCCTGGGGATGAGCAGTTCTTC. Translated, it gives CASSPGDEQFF.

In its sample, this clonotype is medium-sized. V gene TRBV7-2 combines with J gene TRBJ2-7, with TRBD1 as a possible D gene (6 bases). The V gene's germline CDR1 is SGHTA and CDR2 FQGNSA. V was trimmed by 5 bases and J by 2 bases, leaving 13 bases between them. The CDR3 is made up of 14 amino acids. CDR3: CASSPTGFTYEQYF. Written as DNA, the CDR3 is TGTGCCAGCAGCCCGACAGGATTTACCTACGAGCAGTACTTC.

This clonotype occurred many times. The chain joins TRBV13 to TRBJ2-2; D unclear. Germline V gives CDR1 PRHDT, CDR2 FYEKMQ (reference sequence). V lost 3 bases and J lost 6, with 14 bases in between. The CDR3 runs to 15 residues. CDR3 protein: CASSFSRDGPGELFF. CDR3 in DNA: TGTGCCAGCAGCTTCTCCCGCGATGGGCCCGGGGAGCTGTTTTTT.

This clonotype was seen a handful of times. J is TRBJ1-6 and V is TRBV5-5, with D perhaps matching TRBD1 (5 bases). V shed 4 bases and J shed 5 bases, with 16 bases lying between them. Germline V gives CDR1 SGHKS, CDR2 YYEKEE (reference sequence). The CDR3 has 16 residues. The CDR3, as DNA: TGTGCCAGCAGCGTAGTCCCGGGACGGAATAATTCACCCCTCCACTTT. This encodes CASSVVPGRNNSPLHF.

This clonotype was seen at least ten times. This sequence joins TRBV7-2 and TRBJ2-3; 7 positions agree with TRBD1. Germline CDR1 is SGHTA and CDR2 is FQGNSA. The CDR3 length is 14 residues. J was trimmed by 3 bases and V by 3 bases; bases with no gene match: 3. Here the CDR3 reads CASSFRQGTDTQYF. CDR3 DNA sequence: TGTGCCAGCAGCTTCCGACAGGGAACAGATACGCAGTATTTT.

This clonotype was observed at least ten times. This chain uses TRBV5-6 with TRBJ1-1; D remains ambiguous. The V end was cut by 0 bases, the J end by 1 base, with 10 bases between. CDR1 is SGHDT and CDR2 is YYEEEE in the germline V gene. The CDR3 is 15 residues long. CDR3 sequence (DNA): TGTGCCAGCAGCTTGGTGACTAACCCGAACACTGAAGCTTTCTTT. Translated, it gives CASSLVTNPNTEAFF.

Ten or more counts support this clonotype. The chain employs TRBV12-3 or TRBV12-4 and TRBJ1-1, with D hard to call. The CDR3 has 14 residues. Trimming took 3 bases from V and 0 from J, leaving 8 bases between them. The CDR3 sequence is CASSLSGMNTEAFF. The CDR3 nucleotides are TGTGCCAGCAGTTTGAGTGGGATGAACACTGAAGCTTTCTTT.